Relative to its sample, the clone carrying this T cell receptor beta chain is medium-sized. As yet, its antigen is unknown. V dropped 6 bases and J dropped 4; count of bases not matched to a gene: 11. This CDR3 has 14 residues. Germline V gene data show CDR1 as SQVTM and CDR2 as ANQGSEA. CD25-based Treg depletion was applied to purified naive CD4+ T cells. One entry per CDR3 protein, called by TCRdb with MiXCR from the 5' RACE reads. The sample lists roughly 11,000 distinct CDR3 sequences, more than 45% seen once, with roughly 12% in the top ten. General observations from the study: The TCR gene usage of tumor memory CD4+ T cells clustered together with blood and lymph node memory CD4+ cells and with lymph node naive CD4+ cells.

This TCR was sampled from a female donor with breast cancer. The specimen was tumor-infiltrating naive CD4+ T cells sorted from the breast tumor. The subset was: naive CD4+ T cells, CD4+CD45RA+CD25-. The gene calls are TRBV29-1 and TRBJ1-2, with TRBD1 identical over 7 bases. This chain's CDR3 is CSVQPGQVGYGYTF. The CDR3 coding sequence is TGCAGCGTACAACCAGGACAGGTTGGCTATGGCTACACCTTC.